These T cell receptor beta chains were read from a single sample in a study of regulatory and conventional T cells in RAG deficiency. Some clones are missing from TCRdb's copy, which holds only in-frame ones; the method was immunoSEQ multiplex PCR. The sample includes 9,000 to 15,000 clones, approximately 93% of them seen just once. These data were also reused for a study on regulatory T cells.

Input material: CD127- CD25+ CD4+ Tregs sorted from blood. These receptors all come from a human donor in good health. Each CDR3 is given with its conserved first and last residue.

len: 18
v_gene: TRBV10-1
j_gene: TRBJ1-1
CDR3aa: CASSPTPGRGSLYTEAFF

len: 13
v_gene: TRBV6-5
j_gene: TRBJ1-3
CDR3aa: CACGLGTGNTIYF

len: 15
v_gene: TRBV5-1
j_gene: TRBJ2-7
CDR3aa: CASSSSGTATYEQYF

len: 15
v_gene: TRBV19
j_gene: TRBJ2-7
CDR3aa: CASSIVGTGAYEQYF

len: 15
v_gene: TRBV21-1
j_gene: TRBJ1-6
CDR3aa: CASKTEGTANSPLHF

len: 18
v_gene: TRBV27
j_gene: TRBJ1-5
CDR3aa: CASSLIPPGQAINQPQHF

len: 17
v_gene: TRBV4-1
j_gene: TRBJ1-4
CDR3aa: CASSQNRQGPTNEKLFF

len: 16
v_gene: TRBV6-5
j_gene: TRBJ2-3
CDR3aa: CASSLGLAEGTDTQYF

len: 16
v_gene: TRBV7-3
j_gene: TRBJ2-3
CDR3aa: CASSTSSGGGTDTQYF

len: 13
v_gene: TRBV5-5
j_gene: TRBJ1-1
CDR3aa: CASSGDRRTEAFF

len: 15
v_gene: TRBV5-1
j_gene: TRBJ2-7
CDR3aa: CASSSGLAGDYEQYF

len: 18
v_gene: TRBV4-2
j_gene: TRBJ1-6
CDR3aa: CASSQDWRQGSYNSPLHF

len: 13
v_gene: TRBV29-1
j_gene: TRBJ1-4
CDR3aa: CSVVPGGGEKLFF

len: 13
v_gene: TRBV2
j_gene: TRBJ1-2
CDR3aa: CASSDRPGYGYTF

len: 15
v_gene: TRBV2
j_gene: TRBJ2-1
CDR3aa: CASSEKRGSYNEQFF

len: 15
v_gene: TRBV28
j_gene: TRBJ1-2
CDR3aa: CASSLPYRARYGYTF

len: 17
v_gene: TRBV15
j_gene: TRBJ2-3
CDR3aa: CATSRGRSGFGTDTQYF

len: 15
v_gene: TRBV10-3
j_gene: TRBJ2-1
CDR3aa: CAISEGGGPYNEQFF

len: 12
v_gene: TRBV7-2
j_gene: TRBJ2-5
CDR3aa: CASSAYQETQYF

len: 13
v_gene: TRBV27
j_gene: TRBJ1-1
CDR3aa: CASSLRERTEAFF

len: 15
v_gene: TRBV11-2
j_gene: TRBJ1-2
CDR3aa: CASSLRGGEQYGYTF

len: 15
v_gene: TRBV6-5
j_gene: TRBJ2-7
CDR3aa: CASSTGAGASYEQYF

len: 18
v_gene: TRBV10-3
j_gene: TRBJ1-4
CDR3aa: CAIGRDSSYRATNEKLFF

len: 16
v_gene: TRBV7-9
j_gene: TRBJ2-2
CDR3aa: CASSFRTGQVAGELFF

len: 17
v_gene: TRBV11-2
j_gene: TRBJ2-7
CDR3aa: CASSLGGHRGSPYEQYF

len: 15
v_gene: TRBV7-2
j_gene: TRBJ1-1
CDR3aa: CASSFAGRLNTEAFF

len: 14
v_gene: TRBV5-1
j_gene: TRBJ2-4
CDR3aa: CASSLGTGLDIQYF

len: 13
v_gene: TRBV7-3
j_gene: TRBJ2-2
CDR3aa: CASSLSITGELFF

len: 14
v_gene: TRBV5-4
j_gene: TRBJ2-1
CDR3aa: CASSLRTGTVEQFF

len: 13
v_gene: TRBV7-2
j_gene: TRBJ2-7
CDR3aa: CASSFGQGYEQYF

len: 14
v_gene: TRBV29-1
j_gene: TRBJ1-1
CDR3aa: CSVGAGGGNTEAFF

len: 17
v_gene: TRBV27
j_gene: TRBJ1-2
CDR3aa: CASSPRSLESTYYGYTF

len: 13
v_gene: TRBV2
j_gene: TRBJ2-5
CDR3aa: CASRYSGVGTQYF

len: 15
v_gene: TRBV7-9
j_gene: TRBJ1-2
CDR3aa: CASSLGNRGNYGYTF

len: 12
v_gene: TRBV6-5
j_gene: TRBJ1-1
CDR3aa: CARTGQNTEAFF

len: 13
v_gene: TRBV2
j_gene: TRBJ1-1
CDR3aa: CASSRQGWTEAFF

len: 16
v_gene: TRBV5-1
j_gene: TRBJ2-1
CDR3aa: CASSGAGGRNYNEQFF

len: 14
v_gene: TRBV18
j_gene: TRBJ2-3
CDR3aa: CASSPLRGTDTQYF

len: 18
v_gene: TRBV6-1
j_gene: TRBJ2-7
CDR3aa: CASSEASVPGQGSYEQYF

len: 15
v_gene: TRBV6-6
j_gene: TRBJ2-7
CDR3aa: CASSYDRQGFYEQYF

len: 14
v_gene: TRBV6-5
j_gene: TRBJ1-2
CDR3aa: CASSQTLTAYGYTF

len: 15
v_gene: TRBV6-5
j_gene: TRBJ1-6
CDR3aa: CASSYSGRNNSPLHF

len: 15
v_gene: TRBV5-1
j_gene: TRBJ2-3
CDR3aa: CASSLVGREADTQYF

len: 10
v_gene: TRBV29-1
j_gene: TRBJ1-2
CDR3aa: CSVGGVGYTF

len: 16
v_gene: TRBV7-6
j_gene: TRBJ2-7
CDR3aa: CASSLEGQGYSYEQYF

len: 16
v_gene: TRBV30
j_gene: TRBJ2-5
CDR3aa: CAWSIGLAGGEETQYF

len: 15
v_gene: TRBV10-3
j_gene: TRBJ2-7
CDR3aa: CAISGGQGMGYEQYF

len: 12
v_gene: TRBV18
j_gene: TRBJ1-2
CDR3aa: CASSPTGYGYTF

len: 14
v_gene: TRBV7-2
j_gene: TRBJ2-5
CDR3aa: CASSTQGREGTQYF

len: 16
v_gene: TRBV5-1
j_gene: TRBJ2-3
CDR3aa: CASSLAGLASTDTQYF

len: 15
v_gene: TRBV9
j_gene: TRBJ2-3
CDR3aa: CASSRSGGGTDTQYF

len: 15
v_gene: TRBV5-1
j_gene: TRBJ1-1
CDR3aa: CASSLVQGRLTEAFF

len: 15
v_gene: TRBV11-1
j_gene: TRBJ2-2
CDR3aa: CASRWRGGSTGELFF

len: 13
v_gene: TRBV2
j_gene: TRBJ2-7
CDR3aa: CASSEREGGEQYF

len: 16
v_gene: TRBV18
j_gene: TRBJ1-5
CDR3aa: CASSPQRDRDNQPQHF

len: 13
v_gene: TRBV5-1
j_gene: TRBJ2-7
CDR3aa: CASSLVQGSEQYF

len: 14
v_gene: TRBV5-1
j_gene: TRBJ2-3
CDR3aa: CASRDRALTDTQYF

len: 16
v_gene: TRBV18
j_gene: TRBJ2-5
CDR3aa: CASSPLRAPLEETQYF

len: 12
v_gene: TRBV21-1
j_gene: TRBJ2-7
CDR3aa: CASRAEPYEQYF

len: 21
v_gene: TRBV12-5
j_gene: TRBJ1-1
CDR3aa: CASGLFYPWTGGVLLKSEAFF